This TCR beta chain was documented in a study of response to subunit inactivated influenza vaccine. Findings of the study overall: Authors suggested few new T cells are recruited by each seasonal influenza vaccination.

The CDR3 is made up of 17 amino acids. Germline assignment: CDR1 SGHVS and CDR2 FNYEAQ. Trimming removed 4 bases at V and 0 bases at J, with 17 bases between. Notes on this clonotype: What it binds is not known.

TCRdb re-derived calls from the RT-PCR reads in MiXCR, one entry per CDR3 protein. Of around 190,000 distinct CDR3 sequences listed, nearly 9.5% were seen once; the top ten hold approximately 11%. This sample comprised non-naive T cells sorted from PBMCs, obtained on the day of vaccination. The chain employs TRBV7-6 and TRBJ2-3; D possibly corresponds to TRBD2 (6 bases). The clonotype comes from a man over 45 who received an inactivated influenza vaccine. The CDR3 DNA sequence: TGTGCCAGCAGCTCCACTCCCCGGGGGATTAGCACAGATACGCAGTATTTT. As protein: CASSSTPRGISTDTQYF.